One TCR beta chain is described in this entry. The target antigen is unknown. TCRdb called the 5' RACE reads again in MiXCR, with one record for every CDR3 protein. The sample contains hundreds of thousands of distinct CDR3 sequences, approximately 20% of which appear only once. The CDR3 covers 15 residues. Trimming at V came to 6 bases and at J to 4 bases, leaving 6 bases not matched to a gene. The germline V gene has CDR1 SNHLY and CDR2 FYNNEI. The data originate from a study of identical twins. Study results and caveats: Zero-insertion findings could be partly confounded by invariant cells (MAIT and iNKT cells). Among beta out-of-frame sequences, excess sharing between twins appeared weaker. Conclusions relied on cross-sectional statistical analysis, not following the same donors.

Separately, the same data were catalogued under a study of yellow fever vaccine responses in identical twins.

Source material: CD4+ T cells sorted from blood. The receptor was isolated from a woman aged 18-30 years in good health. The genes are TRBV2 and TRBJ2-2, with 9 nucleotides matching TRBD1. The CDR3 region has the DNA TGTGCCAGCAGCGGAAGGACAGGGGTCACCGGGGAGCTGTTTTTT. It specifies CASSGRTGVTGELFF.